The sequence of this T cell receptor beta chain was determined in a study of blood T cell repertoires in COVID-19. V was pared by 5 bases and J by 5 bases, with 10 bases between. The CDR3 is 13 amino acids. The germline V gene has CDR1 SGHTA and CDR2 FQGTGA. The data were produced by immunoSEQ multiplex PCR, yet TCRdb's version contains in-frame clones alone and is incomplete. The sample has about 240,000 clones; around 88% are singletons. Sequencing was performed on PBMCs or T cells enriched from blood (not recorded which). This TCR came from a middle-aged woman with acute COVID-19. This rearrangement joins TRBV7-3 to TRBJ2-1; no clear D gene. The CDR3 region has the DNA TGTGCCAGCAGCGCCTCTAGAAACAATGAGCAGTTCTTC. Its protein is CASSASRNNEQFF.